This TCR beta chain was sequenced for a study of T-cell reconstitution after alpha-beta-depleted transplantation in children. Library preparation (for TCRbeta) was performed with unique molecular identifiers. TCRdb ran MiXCR on the PCR reads and lists one entry per CDR3 protein. The data contain approximately 800,000 distinct CDR3 sequences, roughly 16% of them seen just once; the ten biggest clones take up roughly 5%. The study, taken as a whole, reports: At one year after transplant, newly produced T cells mostly accounted for T-cell counts and diversity.

The CDR3 spans 14 residues. Germline V gene lookup returns CDR1 MGHRA and CDR2 YSYEKL. The ends lost 3 bases at V and 3 bases at J; junction bases unmatched: 5. This clonotype was detected only a few times. Antigen unknown. The receptor's source is a male patient younger than 18 who had a stem cell transplant for acute lymphoblastic leukemia, so the T cells may come from the graft donor. The genes are TRBV4-1 and TRBJ2-7; the match to TRBD1 covers 7 bases. Sequences were derived from PBMCs, mostly from graft donor cells, sampled 360 days after TCRalphabeta/CD19-depleted stem cell transplant. CDR3 nucleotides: TGCGCCAGCAGCCAGCCGGGACAGAACTACGAGCAGTACTTC. Translation gives CASSQPGQNYEQYF.